The 28 T cell receptor beta chains given below trace back to one sample, sequenced in a study of technical replicates of blood from a handful of donors. Generated by immunoSEQ multiplex PCR, the TCRdb table keeps only in-frame clones and is missing some. The sample lists around 67,000 clones, roughly 95% seen once, with 0.24% in the top ten. Specimen: T cells isolated from PBMCs. These receptors were taken from a human donor in good health.

CDR3 sequence (DNA): TGTGCCAGCAGCCAAGTCGTGGGGCTAGCGGGAGGGGCGAACACCGGGGAGCTGTTTTTT. Translation gives CASSQVVGLAGGANTGELFF. The rearrangement joins TRBV4-2 to TRBJ2-2, with 12 bases lining up with TRBD2. Germline CDR1 LGHNA, CDR2 YNFKEQ. This CDR3 has 20 residues. Losses at the gene ends were 1 base for V and 0 bases for J; bases not matched to a gene: 9.

The chain recombines TRBV11-2 with TRBJ1-1; 11 bases are a match to TRBD1. The CDR3 loop spans 15 amino acids. The V gene's germline CDR1 is SGHAT and CDR2 FQNNGV. J was trimmed by 4 bases and V by 2 bases; bases with no gene match: 3. Here the CDR3 reads CASSLMDRGLTEAFF. CDR3 sequence (DNA): TGTGCCAGCAGCTTAATGGACAGGGGGCTCACTGAAGCTTTCTTT.

The chain combines TRBV29-1 with TRBJ2-7, with TRBD1 as a possible D gene (5 bases). CDR1 and CDR2 from the germline V gene are SQVTM and ANQGSEA. The CDR3 sequence is 14 residues long. The V and J ends lost 3 bases and 1 base respectively, with 13 bases between them. CDR3 nucleotides: TGCAGCGTTGAGGCAGGGTCGGCTTCCTACGAGCAGTACTTC. This sequence encodes CSVEAGSASYEQYF.

This chain links TRBV27 with TRBJ1-2; 9 bases agree with TRBD1. CDR3 length: 13 amino acids. Losses at the gene ends were 7 bases for V and 9 bases for J; bases not matched to a gene: 9. The germline gives CDR1 MNHEY, CDR2 SMNVEV (reference sequence). CDR3 sequence reads: CASMPGQGICYTF. The CDR3 DNA follows: TGTGCCAGCATGCCCGGACAGGGGATATGCTACACCTTC.

This chain connects TRBV6-5 to TRBJ1-1, with TRBD1 matching over 8 bases. V lost 5 bases to trimming and J lost 2 bases; unmatched junction nucleotides: 4. CDR1 MNHEY and CDR2 SVGAGI come from the germline V gene. The CDR3 is made up of 14 amino acids. The CDR3 spells CASSIQGANTEAFF. The CDR3 DNA reads TGTGCCAGCAGTATCCAGGGGGCCAACACTGAAGCTTTCTTT.

This chain uses TRBV7-9 with TRBJ1-1; TRBD1 matches at 8 bases. The CDR3 spans 13 residues. Germline loops: CDR1 SEHNR, CDR2 FQNEAQ (reference sequence). V shed 4 bases, J shed 5 bases, and the junction held 3 bases outside the gene matches. The CDR3 nucleotides are TGTGCCAGCAGCTGGGGACAGGAGACTGAAGCTTTCTTT. It specifies CASSWGQETEAFF.

The V and J genes are TRBV6-1 and TRBJ1-1; a weak D match, TRBD1 (5 bases). V lost 8 bases and J lost 1, with 14 bases in between. There are 14 residues in the CDR3. Germline assignment: CDR1 MNHNS and CDR2 SASEGT. CDR3 region: CASPPAGPNTEAFF. The CDR3 DNA is TGTGCCAGCCCGCCCGCAGGGCCGAACACTGAAGCTTTCTTT.

V usage is TRBV4-1 and J usage is TRBJ2-7; 9 bases line up with TRBD1. The CDR3 length is 19 residues. CDR1 MGHRA and CDR2 YSYEKL come from the germline V gene. J was trimmed by 6 bases and V by 5 bases; bases with no gene match: 23. Written as DNA, the CDR3 is TGCGCCAGCAGCTGGCGGTCCAGGGTGCCGGGACAGGGTTCTGGCGAGCAGTACTTC. It is translated as CASSWRSRVPGQGSGEQYF.

The rearrangement uses TRBV2 and TRBJ1-5; D is perhaps TRBD1 (5 bases). Germline loops: CDR1 SNHLY, CDR2 FYNNEI. V lost 2 bases and J lost 2, with 7 bases in between. This CDR3 contains 14 residues. CDR3 DNA: TGTGCCAGCAGTGAACAGGGCGGCAATCAGCCCCAGCATTTT. Its translation is CASSEQGGNQPQHF.

CDR3 residues: CASSSGTDNSPLHF. CDR3 DNA sequence: TGCGCCAGCAGCTCCGGGACTGATAATTCACCCCTCCACTTT. This chain links TRBV5-1 with TRBJ1-6, with TRBD1 as a possible D gene (5 bases). The CDR3 covers 14 residues. CDR1 is SGHRS and CDR2 is YFSETQ in the germline V gene. Deletions cut 3 bases from V and 5 bases from J, with 9 bases between.

The J gene is TRBJ2-7, the V gene TRBV5-6; D is uncertain. This CDR3 contains 12 residues. The germline CDR1 and CDR2 sequences are SGHDT and YYEEEE. V was cut by 4 bases and J by 6 bases, with 11 bases left in between. Here the CDR3 reads CASSQWPREQYF. Written as DNA, the CDR3 is TGTGCCAGCAGCCAGTGGCCCCGCGAGCAGTACTTC.

The CDR3 sequence: CASSVGGGVYAEQFF. As DNA, the CDR3 is TGTGCCAGCAGCGTAGGCGGCGGGGTCTATGCTGAGCAGTTCTTC. The gene calls are TRBV9 and TRBJ2-1; TRBD2 is a possible D gene (6 bases). This CDR3 contains 15 residues. V was clipped by 0 bases and J by 9 bases, with 16 bases between them. The germline V gene has CDR1 SGDLS and CDR2 YYNGEE.

The V and J genes are TRBV12-5 and TRBJ2-2; 10 nucleotides agree with TRBD2. This CDR3 is built from 16 residues. Trimming at V came to 6 bases and at J to 3 bases, leaving 7 bases not matched to a gene. Per the germline V gene, CDR1 is LGHNT and CDR2 is FRNRAP. The CDR3 is CASGPSGRGDTGELFF. Here the CDR3 DNA reads TGTGCTAGTGGACCTAGCGGGAGAGGGGACACCGGGGAGCTGTTTTTT.

The chain employs TRBV23-1 and TRBJ1-5, with no clear D. TRBV23-1 is filed as an ORF, its function uncertain. V was cut by 4 bases and J by 0 bases, with 10 bases left in between. CDR3 length: 15 residues. The CDR3: CASSPRADSNQPQHF. The DNA of the CDR3 is TGCGCCAGCAGTCCGAGGGCGGATAGCAATCAGCCCCAGCATTTT.

The chain is built from TRBV6-1 and TRBJ1-2, with 9 nucleotides matching TRBD1. Germline V CDR1 and CDR2: MNHNS, SASEGT. With 2 bases clipped from V and 7 bases from J, the junction kept 11 bases outside the gene matches. The CDR3 extends over 16 amino acids. CDR3 nucleotides: TGTGCCAGCAGTGAAAGGGGGACAGGGAATCGCGCTGGCTACACCTTC. It codes for CASSERGTGNRAGYTF.

The V gene is TRBV5-1, the J gene TRBJ1-1, with D possibly TRBD1 on 5 matching bases. CDR1 and CDR2 (germline): SGHRS, YFSETQ. With 5 bases removed from V and 7 bases from J, the gap between germline ends came to 18 bases. The CDR3 runs to 14 residues. CDR3 loop: CASRAKGMEDEAFF. The CDR3 DNA reads TGCGCCAGCAGGGCGAAGGGGATGGAAGATGAAGCTTTCTTT.

The DNA for the CDR3 is TGCGCCAGCAGCTTGGCCCAGGACACTGAAGCTTTCTTT. Protein sequence: CASSLAQDTEAFF. The chain is built from TRBV5-1 and TRBJ1-1, with unresolved D. This CDR3 is 13 amino acids long. Trimming shortened V by 0 bases and J by 3 bases, and 6 bases separated the two germline ends. Germline CDR1 and CDR2: SGHRS and YFSETQ. Full variable domain (rest looked up from reference TRBV5-1 and TRBJ1-1): KAGVTQTPRYLIKTRGQQVTLSCSPISGHRSVSWYQQTPGQGLQFLFEYFSETQRNKGNFPGRFSGRQFSNSRSEMNVSTLELGDSALYLCASSLAQDTEAFFGQGTRLTVV.

The table lists this clone with many counts. The rearrangement joins TRBV2 to TRBJ2-7; D uncertain. CDR1 SNHLY and CDR2 FYNNEI come from the germline V gene. With 5 bases removed from V and 3 bases from J, the gap between germline ends came to 8 bases. The CDR3 has 12 amino acids. The CDR3 protein is CASSLDIYEQYF. The CDR3 bases are TGTGCCAGCAGTTTAGACATCTACGAGCAGTACTTC.

The V call is TRBV20-1, the J call TRBJ1-1; D is ambiguous. The CDR3 spans 11 residues. Trimming stripped 1 base from V and 11 bases from J, with 11 bases between. Germline V gene lookup returns CDR1 DFQATT and CDR2 SNEGSKA (reference sequence). The chain's CDR3 is CSARAPERAFF. Here the CDR3 DNA reads TGCAGTGCTAGAGCTCCTGAACGGGCTTTCTTT.

The genes are TRBV6-6 and TRBJ1-5, with D tentatively TRBD1 (5 bases). The length of the CDR3 is 15 residues. CDR1 and CDR2 from the germline V gene are MNHNY and SVGAGI (reference sequence). Between the trimmed V and J ends, which lost 6 bases and 0 bases, there was a span of 12 bases. For the CDR3, the DNA is TGTGCCAGCAGCTCCGGGACTGATAGCAATCAGCCCCAGCATTTT. Protein: CASSSGTDSNQPQHF.

V and J are TRBV5-1 and TRBJ2-3; no reliable D call. The CDR3 length is 13 residues. Germline-derived CDR1 and CDR2 are SGHRS and YFSETQ. The V end was cut by 4 bases, the J end by 2 bases, with 8 bases between. CDR3 residues: CASSRDNTDTQYF. Here the CDR3 DNA reads TGCGCCAGCAGCAGAGATAACACAGATACGCAGTATTTT. Full variable domain (outside the CDR3, taken from reference TRBV5-1 and TRBJ2-3): KAGVTQTPRYLIKTRGQQVTLSCSPISGHRSVSWYQQTPGQGLQFLFEYFSETQRNKGNFPGRFSGRQFSNSRSEMNVSTLELGDSALYLCASSRDNTDTQYFGPGTRLTVL.

The chain is built from TRBV12-5 and TRBJ1-1; D is possibly TRBD1 (5 bases). The CDR3 is 15 residues long. Trimming shortened V by 6 bases and J by 3 bases, and 17 bases separated the two germline ends. Germline V gene lookup returns CDR1 LGHNT and CDR2 FRNRAP. CDR3 in amino acids: CASGLEPGGYTEAFF. The CDR3 bases are TGTGCTAGTGGGCTGGAGCCGGGGGGATACACTGAAGCTTTCTTT. Complete variable domain (other parts from reference TRBV12-5 and TRBJ1-1): DARVTQTPRHKVTEMGQEVTMRCQPILGHNTVFWYRQTMMQGLELLAYFRNRAPLDDSGMPKDRFSAEMPDATLATLKIQPSEPRDSAVYFCASGLEPGGYTEAFFGQGTRLTVV.

DNA for the CDR3: TGTGCCAGCAGTGGGACAGCCTATGGCTACACCTTC. This translates into CASSGTAYGYTF. The genes are TRBV6-6 and TRBJ1-2, with 7 positions matching TRBD1. The CDR3 is made up of 12 amino acids. V dropped 5 bases and J dropped 4; count of bases not matched to a gene: 1. Per the germline V gene, CDR1 is MNHNY and CDR2 is SVGAGI (reference sequence).

The V and J genes are TRBV5-1 and TRBJ2-3; 7 bases fit TRBD2. The junction had 5 bases not matched to a gene; V was cut back by 0 bases and J by 4 bases. The CDR3 has 15 amino acids. Germline V gives CDR1 SGHRS, CDR2 YFSETQ. CDR3 residues: CASSLGQGGADTQYF. The CDR3 bases are TGCGCCAGCAGCTTGGGGCAGGGAGGGGCAGATACGCAGTATTTT. The full variable domain, in which reference TRBV5-1 and TRBJ2-3 provide the parts outside the CDR3, is KAGVTQTPRYLIKTRGQQVTLSCSPISGHRSVSWYQQTPGQGLQFLFEYFSETQRNKGNFPGRFSGRQFSNSRSEMNVSTLELGDSALYLCASSLGQGGADTQYFGPGTRLTVL.

This clone was seen a single time. The chain uses TRBV27 and TRBJ2-1, with D unclear. Germline loops: CDR1 MNHEY, CDR2 SMNVEV (reference sequence). The CDR3 covers 15 residues. V was shortened by 1 base and J by 2 bases, with 9 bases between the two germline ends. The CDR3 loop is CASSLLPLAYNEQFF. In nucleotides, the CDR3 is TGTGCCAGCAGTTTATTGCCTTTAGCCTACAATGAGCAGTTCTTC.

The chain combines TRBV6-6 with TRBJ2-1, with 9 bases lining up with TRBD2. The CDR3 totals 14 residues. Per the germline V gene, CDR1 is MNHNY and CDR2 is SVGAGI (reference sequence). The V segment lost 6 bases and the J segment 7 bases; nucleotides outside the gene matches: 7. The CDR3 DNA reads as TGTGCCAGCAGCGGGACTAGCCTAAATAATGAGCAGTTCTTC. It codes for CASSGTSLNNEQFF.

V gene TRBV4-1 combines with J gene TRBJ1-2; D perhaps matches TRBD1 (6 bases). The CDR3 consists of 15 residues. Trimming took 1 base from V and 3 from J, leaving 12 bases between them. Germline V CDR1 and CDR2: MGHRA, YSYEKL. The CDR3 reads CASSQVQAGDYGYTF. Written as DNA, the CDR3 is TGCGCCAGCAGCCAAGTCCAGGCAGGGGACTATGGCTACACCTTC.

DNA for the CDR3: TGTGCCTGGAGACCACGGGGGGCTAGAAACACCATATATTTT. Protein: CAWRPRGARNTIYF. The chain combines TRBV30 with TRBJ1-3, with a possible D match to TRBD1 (6 bases). Germline-derived CDR1 and CDR2 are GTSNPN and SVGIG (reference sequence). The germline V and J ends were trimmed by 3 bases and 5 bases, with 14 bases remaining between them. The CDR3 is 14 amino acids.